This T cell receptor (beta chain) was captured in a study of blood T cell repertoires in COVID-19. Study details: PBMCs, B-cell-depleted T cells, or T cells provided the cDNA or gDNA that made up the material.

Germline values: CDR1 SNHLY, CDR2 FYNNEI. V lost 5 bases to trimming and J lost 2 bases; unmatched junction nucleotides: 1. The CDR3 is made up of 14 amino acids. Per the study methods: The authors estimated nucleated cell counts from reference gene primer amplification. Profiled with immunoSEQ multiplex PCR; TCRdb holds only in-frame clones, not every one. D and trimming were read from the DNA, whereas the V and J calls and clone size are those reported in that table. The sample carries a few hundred thousand clones, approximately 81% recorded once. The chain uses TRBV2 and TRBJ2-7; 12 bases match TRBD2. Material: peripheral blood. The origin of this receptor is a woman in her late teens or twenties with acute or convalescent COVID-19. CDR3 protein: CASSWTSGAYEQYF. The CDR3, as DNA: TGTGCCAGCAGTTGGACTAGCGGGGCCTACGAGCAGTACTTC.